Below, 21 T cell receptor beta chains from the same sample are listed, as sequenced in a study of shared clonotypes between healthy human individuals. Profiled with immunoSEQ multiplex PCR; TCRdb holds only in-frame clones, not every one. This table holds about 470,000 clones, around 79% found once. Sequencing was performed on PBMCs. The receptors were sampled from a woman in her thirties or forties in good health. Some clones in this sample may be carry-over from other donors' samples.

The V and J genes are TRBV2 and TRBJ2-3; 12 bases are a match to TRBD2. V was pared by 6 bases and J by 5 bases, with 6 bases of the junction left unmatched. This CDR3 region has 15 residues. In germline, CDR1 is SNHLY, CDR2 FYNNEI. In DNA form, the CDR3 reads TGTGCCAGCAGGACCGGACTAGCGGGAATAGATACGCAGTATTTT. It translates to CASRTGLAGIDTQYF.

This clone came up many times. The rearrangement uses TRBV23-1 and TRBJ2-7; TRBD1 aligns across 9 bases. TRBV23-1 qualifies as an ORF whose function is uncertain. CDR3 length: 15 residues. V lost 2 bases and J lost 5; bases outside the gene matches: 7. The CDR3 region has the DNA TGCGCCAGCAGTCAAACCGGGACAGGGAACCACGAGCAGTACTTC. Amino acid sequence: CASSQTGTGNHEQYF.

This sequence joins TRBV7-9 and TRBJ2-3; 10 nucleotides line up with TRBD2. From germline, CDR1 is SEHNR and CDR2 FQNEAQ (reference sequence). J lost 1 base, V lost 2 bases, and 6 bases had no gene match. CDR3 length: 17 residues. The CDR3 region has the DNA TGTGCCAGCAGCTTAAGCCTAGCGGGAGATGGCACAGATACGCAGTATTTT. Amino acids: CASSLSLAGDGTDTQYF.

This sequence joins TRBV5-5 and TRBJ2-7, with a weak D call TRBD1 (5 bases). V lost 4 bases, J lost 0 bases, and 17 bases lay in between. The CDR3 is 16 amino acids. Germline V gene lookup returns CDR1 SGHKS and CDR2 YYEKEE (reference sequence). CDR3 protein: CASSQGPNKSSYEQYF. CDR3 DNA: TGTGCCAGCAGCCAGGGCCCGAACAAGAGCTCCTACGAGCAGTACTTC.

CDR3 in amino acids: CATSKGQGGSTWYEQYF. CDR3 DNA sequence: TGTGCCACCAGCAAGGGGCAGGGGGGTAGCACGTGGTACGAGCAGTACTTC. The V call is TRBV15, the J call TRBJ2-7, with D perhaps TRBD1 (7 bases). V lost 4 bases and J lost 4, with 23 bases in between. This CDR3 region has 17 residues. CDR1 LNHNV and CDR2 YYDKDF come from the germline V gene (reference sequence).

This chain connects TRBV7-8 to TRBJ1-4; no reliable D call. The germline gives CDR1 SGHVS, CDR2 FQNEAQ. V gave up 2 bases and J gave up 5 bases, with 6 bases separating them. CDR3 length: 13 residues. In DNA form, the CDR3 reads TGTGCCAGCAGCTTAAACGTGAATGAAAAACTGTTTTTT. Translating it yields CASSLNVNEKLFF.

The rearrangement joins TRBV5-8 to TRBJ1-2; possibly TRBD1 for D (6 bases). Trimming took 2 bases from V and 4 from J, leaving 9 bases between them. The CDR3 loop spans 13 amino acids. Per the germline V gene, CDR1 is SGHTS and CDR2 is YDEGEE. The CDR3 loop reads CASSFLQGYGYTF. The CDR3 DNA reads TGTGCCAGCAGCTTCTTACAGGGCTATGGCTACACCTTC.

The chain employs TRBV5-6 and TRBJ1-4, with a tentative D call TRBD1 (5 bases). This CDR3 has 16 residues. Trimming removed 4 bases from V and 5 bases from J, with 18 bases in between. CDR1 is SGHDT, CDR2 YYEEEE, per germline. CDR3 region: CASSRGGYSINEKLFF. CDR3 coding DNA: TGTGCCAGCAGCCGTGGGGGATACAGCATAAATGAAAAACTGTTTTTT. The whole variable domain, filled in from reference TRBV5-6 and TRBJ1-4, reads DAGVTQSPTHLIKTRGQQVTLRCSPKSGHDTVSWYQQALGQGPQFIFQYYEEEERQRGNFPDRFSGHQFPNYSSELNVNALLLGDSALYLCASSRGGYSINEKLFFGSGTQLSVL.

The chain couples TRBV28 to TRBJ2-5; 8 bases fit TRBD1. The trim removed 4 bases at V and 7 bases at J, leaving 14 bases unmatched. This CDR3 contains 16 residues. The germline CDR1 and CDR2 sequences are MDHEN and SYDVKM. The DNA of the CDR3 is TGTGCCAGCAGTTGGCGAATAGGACAGGGCCGGGCGACCCAGTACTTC. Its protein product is CASSWRIGQGRATQYF. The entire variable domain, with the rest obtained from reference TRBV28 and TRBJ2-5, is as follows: DVKVTQSSRYLVKRTGEKVFLECVQDMDHENMFWYRQDPGLGLRLIYFSYDVKMKEKGDIPEGYSVSREKKERFSLILESASTNQTSMYLCASSWRIGQGRATQYFGPGTRLLVL.

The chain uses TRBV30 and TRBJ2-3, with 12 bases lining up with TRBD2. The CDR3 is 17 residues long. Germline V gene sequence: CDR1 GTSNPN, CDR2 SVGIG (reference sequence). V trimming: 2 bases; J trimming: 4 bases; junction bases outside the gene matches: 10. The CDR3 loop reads CAWSTRQRLAGADTQYF. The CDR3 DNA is TGTGCCTGGAGTACACGACAGCGACTAGCGGGAGCAGATACGCAGTATTTT.

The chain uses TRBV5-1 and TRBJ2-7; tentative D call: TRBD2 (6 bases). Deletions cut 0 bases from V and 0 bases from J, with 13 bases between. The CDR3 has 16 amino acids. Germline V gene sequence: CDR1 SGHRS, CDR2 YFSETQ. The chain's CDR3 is CASSLEEGSPSYEQYF. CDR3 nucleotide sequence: TGCGCCAGCAGCTTGGAGGAGGGATCCCCCTCCTACGAGCAGTACTTC.

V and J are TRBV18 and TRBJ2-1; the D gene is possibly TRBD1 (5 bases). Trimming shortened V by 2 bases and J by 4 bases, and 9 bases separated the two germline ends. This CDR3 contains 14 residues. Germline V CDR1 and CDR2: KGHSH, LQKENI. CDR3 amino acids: CASSPTRQYNEQFF. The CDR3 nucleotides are TGTGCCAGCTCACCAACACGACAGTACAATGAGCAGTTCTTC.

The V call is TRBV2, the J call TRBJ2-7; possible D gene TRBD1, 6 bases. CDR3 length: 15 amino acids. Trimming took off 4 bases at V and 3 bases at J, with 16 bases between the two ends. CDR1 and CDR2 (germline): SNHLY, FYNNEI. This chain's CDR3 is CASSVPLRGHYEQYF. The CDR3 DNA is TGTGCCAGCAGTGTCCCCCTGAGGGGACACTACGAGCAGTACTTC.

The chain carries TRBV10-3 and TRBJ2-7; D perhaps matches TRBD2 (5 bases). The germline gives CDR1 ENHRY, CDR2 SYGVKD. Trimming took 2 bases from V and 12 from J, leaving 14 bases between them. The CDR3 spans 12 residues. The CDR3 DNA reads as TGTGCCATCAGTGAGGGGCTAGGGCGGGTGTACTTC. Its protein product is CAISEGLGRVYF.

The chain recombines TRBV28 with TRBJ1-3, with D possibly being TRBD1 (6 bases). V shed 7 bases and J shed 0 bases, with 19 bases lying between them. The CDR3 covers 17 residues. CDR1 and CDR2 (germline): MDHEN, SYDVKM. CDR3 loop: CASTHKGHSYSGNTIYF. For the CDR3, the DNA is TGTGCCAGCACTCACAAGGGACATTCTTACTCTGGAAACACCATATATTTT.

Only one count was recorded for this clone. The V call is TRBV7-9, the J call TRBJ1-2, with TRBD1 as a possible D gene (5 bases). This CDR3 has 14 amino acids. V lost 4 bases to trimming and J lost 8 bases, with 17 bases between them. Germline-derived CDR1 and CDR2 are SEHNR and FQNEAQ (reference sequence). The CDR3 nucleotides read TGTGCCAGCAGCTGGGGGACCCGCAAGGACGGCTACACCTTC. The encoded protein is CASSWGTRKDGYTF.

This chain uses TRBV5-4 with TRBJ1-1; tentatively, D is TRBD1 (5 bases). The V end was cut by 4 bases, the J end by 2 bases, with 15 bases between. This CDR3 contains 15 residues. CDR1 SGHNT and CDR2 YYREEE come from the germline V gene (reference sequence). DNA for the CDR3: TGTGCCAGCAGCCCCGGGGGGGGTCTCAACACTGAAGCTTTCTTT. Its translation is CASSPGGGLNTEAFF.

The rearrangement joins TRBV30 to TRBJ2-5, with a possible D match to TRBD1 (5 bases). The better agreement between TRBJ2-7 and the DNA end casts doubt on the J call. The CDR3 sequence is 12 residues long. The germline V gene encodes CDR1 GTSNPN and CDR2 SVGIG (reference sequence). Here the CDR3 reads CAWSKRGHEQYF. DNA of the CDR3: TGTGCCTGGAGTAAAAGGGGCCACGAGCAGTACTTC.

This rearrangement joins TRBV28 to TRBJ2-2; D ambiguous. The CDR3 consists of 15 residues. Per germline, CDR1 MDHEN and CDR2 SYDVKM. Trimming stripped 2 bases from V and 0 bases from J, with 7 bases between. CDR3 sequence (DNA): TGTGCCAGCAGTTTAGCGGCCACGAACACCGGGGAGCTGTTTTTT. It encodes CASSLAATNTGELFF.

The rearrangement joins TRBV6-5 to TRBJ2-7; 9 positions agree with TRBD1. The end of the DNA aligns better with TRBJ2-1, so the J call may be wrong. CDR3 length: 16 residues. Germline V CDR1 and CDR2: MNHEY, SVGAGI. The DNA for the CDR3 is TGTGCCAGCAGTTACTCGAACAGGGGGCCCTACAATGAGCAGTTCTTC. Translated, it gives CASSYSNRGPYNEQFF.

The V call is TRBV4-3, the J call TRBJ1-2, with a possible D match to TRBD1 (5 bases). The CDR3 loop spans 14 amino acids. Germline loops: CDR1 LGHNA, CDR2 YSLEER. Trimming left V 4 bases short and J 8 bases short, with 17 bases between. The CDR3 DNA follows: TGCGCCAGCAGCCTAGATTCGAGACAGAGAGGCTACACCTTC. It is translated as CASSLDSRQRGYTF.